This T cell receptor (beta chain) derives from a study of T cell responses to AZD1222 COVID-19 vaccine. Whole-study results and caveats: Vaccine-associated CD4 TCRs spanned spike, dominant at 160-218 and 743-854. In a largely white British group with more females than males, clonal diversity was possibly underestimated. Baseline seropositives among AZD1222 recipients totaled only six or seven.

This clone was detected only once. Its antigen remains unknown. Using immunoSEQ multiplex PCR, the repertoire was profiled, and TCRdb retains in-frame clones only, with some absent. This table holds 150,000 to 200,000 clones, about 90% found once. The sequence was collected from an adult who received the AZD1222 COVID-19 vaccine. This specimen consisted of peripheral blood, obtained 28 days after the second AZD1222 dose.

The DNA of the CDR3 is TGCGCCAGCAGCGGAGGACAGGGGAACACTGAAGCTTTCTTT. It is translated as CASSGGQGNTEAFF. The J gene is TRBJ1-1, the V gene TRBV5-1; TRBD1 matches at 8 bases. V trimming: 4 bases; J trimming: 1 base; junction bases outside the gene matches: 3. The CDR3 loop spans 14 amino acids. CDR1 and CDR2 (germline): SGHRS, YFSETQ.